These T cell receptor beta chains were read from a single sample in a study of ipilimumab plus nivolumab after autologous stem cell transplantation. Sequenced by immunoSEQ multiplex PCR; TCRdb stores in-frame clones only, minus some. In the table there are about 12,000 clones, under 80% of which are singletons. The sequencing here drew on PBMCs, taken in a trial of ipilimumab plus nivolumab as post-transplant consolidation. The receptors were gathered from a male donor with multiple myeloma. CDR3s include the opening cysteine and the closing phenylalanine or tryptophan. Each record gives: J gene, clone size, CDR3 length, D gene, V gene, CDR3 DNA, CDR3 protein. The D gene is left open where the match is weak. Only some rows state a clone size, as once, few, many or a class for expanded clones.

>TRBJ1-5|-|15|-|TRBV7-2
TGTGCCAGCAGCTCTAGCCGGACTCGACATCAGCCCCAGCATTTT
CASSSSRTRHQPQHF
>TRBJ1-2|once|15|-|TRBV9
TGTGCCAGCAGCCCCGAGGTAGGGGGAGGGATCGGCTACACCTTC
CASSPEVGGGIGYTF
>TRBJ2-3|-|16|TRBD1|TRBV7-9
TGTGCCAGCAGCCCCGGACAGGGGGGGGGCACAGATACGCAGTATTTT
CASSPGQGGGTDTQYF
>TRBJ1-3|once|13|-|TRBV6-1
TGTGCCACTGGGGGAGTGGCTGGAAACACCATATATTTT
CATGGVAGNTIYF
>TRBJ1-1|medium-sized|16|-|TRBV6-5
TGTGCCAGCAGTTACTTGCGGGGGCGATTGAACACTGAAGCTTTCTTT
CASSYLRGRLNTEAFF
>TRBJ1-2|-|15|TRBD1|TRBV5-4
TGTGCCAGCAGCTTGCAGGACAGGCCTTACTATGGCTACACCTTC
CASSLQDRPYYGYTF
>TRBJ1-1|-|13|-|TRBV6-1
TGTGCCAGCAGTCAGACAGGGAACACTGAAGCTTTCTTT
CASSQTGNTEAFF
>TRBJ2-5|-|15|TRBD2|TRBV7-9
TGTGCCAGCAGCTTAGACAATGGACTAGGGGAGACCCAGTACTTC
CASSLDNGLGETQYF
>TRBJ1-2|-|13|TRBD1|TRBV2
TGTGCCAGCCGGGGACAGGGGTACTATGGCTACACCTTC
CASRGQGYYGYTF
>TRBJ1-2|-|19|-|TRBV6-7
TGTGCCAGCAGTTACTCGGACACCCTGGTCCTGGGGCTTAACTATGGCTACACCTTC
CASSYSDTLVLGLNYGYTF
>TRBJ1-5|large|15|-|TRBV27
TGTGCCAGCAGTCCCGGGCCGGGGGGTAATCAGCCCCAGCATTTT
CASSPGPGGNQPQHF
>TRBJ1-5|-|14|-|TRBV30
TGTGCCTGGAGATCGGACGGTAGCAATCAGCCCCAGCATTTT
CAWRSDGSNQPQHF
>TRBJ1-5|-|16|TRBD1|TRBV18
TGTGCCAGCTCACCAGGGGCAGGGGGCGAGGGTCAGCCCCAGCATTTT
CASSPGAGGEGQPQHF
>TRBJ2-3|-|16|TRBD2|TRBV19
TGTGCCAGTAGTCCCCGCGGGGGGGCCAACACAGATACGCAGTATTTT
CASSPRGGANTDTQYF
>TRBJ2-3|-|12|-|TRBV5-1
TGCGCCAGCGGGGGGATCACAGATACGCAGTATTTT
CASGGITDTQYF
>TRBJ2-7|-|13|-|TRBV4-3
TGCGCCAGCAGCCAAGGAGGGAGCCTCGAGCAGTACTTC
CASSQGGSLEQYF
>TRBJ2-5|-|14|TRBD2|TRBV5-1
TGCGCCAGCAGCTCGCGAGGGAGGGAAGAGACCCAGTACTTC
CASSSRGREETQYF
>TRBJ2-3|-|14|-|TRBV5-1
TGCGCCAGCAGCTTGGGGTTAGCAGCAGATACGCAGTATTTT
CASSLGLAADTQYF
>TRBJ2-5|-|13|-|TRBV5-1
TGCGCCAGCAGCAGGGGGGCCGCAGAGACCCAGTACTTC
CASSRGAAETQYF
>TRBJ2-7|-|14|TRBD1|TRBV7-9
TGTGCCAGCAGCAACCGGGACAGGACCTACGAGCAGTACTTC
CASSNRDRTYEQYF
>TRBJ1-5|-|11|-|TRBV6-1
TGTGCCAGCAGTACGGATCAGCCCCAGCATTTT
CASSTDQPQHF
>TRBJ2-5|few|18|TRBD2|TRBV9
TGTGCCAGCAGCCCGCGCGCCTCTAGCGGGGGGGCCTGGGAGACCCAGTACTTC
CASSPRASSGGAWETQYF
>TRBJ2-1|once|16|TRBD1|TRBV27
TGTGCCAGCAGTTTGGACCGGGACAGGGCCTACAATGAGCAGTTCTTC
CASSLDRDRAYNEQFF
>TRBJ2-1|-|18|TRBD2|TRBV7-9
TGTGCCAGCAGCTCCCTAGCCGCGCTAGCGGGGACTTACAATGAGCAGTTCTTC
CASSSLAALAGTYNEQFF
>TRBJ1-5|-|15|-|TRBV4-1
TGCGCCAGCAGCCAACTAGGACTGATCAATCAGCCCCAGCATTTT
CASSQLGLINQPQHF
>TRBJ2-3|few|13|TRBD2|TRBV6-5
TGTGCCAGCAGTTCCCTAGCGGGAGATACGCAGTATTTT
CASSSLAGDTQYF
>TRBJ1-5|-|15|-|TRBV30
TGTGCCTGGAGTGTAGGGGCGGGGGGGAATCAGCCCCAGCATTTT
CAWSVGAGGNQPQHF
>TRBJ2-7|-|12|-|TRBV11-2
TGTGCCAGCAGCTTAGTCGGCCACGAGCAGTACTTC
CASSLVGHEQYF
>TRBJ1-2|-|15|-|TRBV21-1
TGTGCCAGTCTCCAACAAGTATCAGACGACTATGGCTACACCTTC
CASLQQVSDDYGYTF
>TRBJ2-3|-|16|TRBD2|TRBV4-3
TGCGCCAGCAGCCAAGATGGTCGGGGGGGCACAGATACGCAGTATTTT
CASSQDGRGGTDTQYF
>TRBJ2-3|-|15|-|TRBV7-9
TGTGCCAGCAGCTTGGGACTCTCCGACGCAGATACGCAGTATTTT
CASSLGLSDADTQYF
>TRBJ2-3|-|17|TRBD2|TRBV5-1
TGCGCCAGCAGCCGACTAGCGGGGGGATGGGCGGCAGATACGCAGTATTTT
CASSRLAGGWAADTQYF
>TRBJ2-5|-|15|-|TRBV4-1
TGCGCCAGCAGCCAAGTAGTCAGCCTCCAAGAGACCCAGTACTTC
CASSQVVSLQETQYF
>TRBJ1-6|-|16|TRBD1|TRBV7-8
TGTGCCAGCAGCTGGGGGACAGGGCTTGAGAATTCACCCCTCCACTTT
CASSWGTGLENSPLHF
>TRBJ1-2|-|14|-|TRBV7-3
TGTGCCAGCAGCTTAACTGGGGGCAGGGGTGGCTACACCTTC
CASSLTGGRGGYTF
>TRBJ2-7|-|14|-|TRBV10-3
TGTGCCAGCAGTTACTCTGGATCATACGGGGGGCAGTACTTC
CASSYSGSYGGQYF
>TRBJ2-7|-|15|-|TRBV4-1
TGCGCCAGCAGCCAAGGGCCAGGGGAATCCTACGAGCAGTACTTC
CASSQGPGESYEQYF
>TRBJ2-3|-|18|TRBD2|TRBV4-3
TGCGCCAGCAGCCACTCGGGACTAGCGGGGGGGCCGACAGATACGCAGTATTTT
CASSHSGLAGGPTDTQYF
>TRBJ2-1|-|17|TRBD2|TRBV2
TGTGCCAGCAGTGTTGGAAGCGGGGGGGCCTCCTACAATGAGCAGTTCTTC
CASSVGSGGASYNEQFF
>TRBJ1-5|-|15|-|TRBV6-5
TGTGCCAGCAGTTACATTGTGGGGGGCAATCAGCCCCAGCATTTT
CASSYIVGGNQPQHF
>TRBJ2-5|-|13|-|TRBV5-1
TGCGCCAGCAGCTTTGGCGGGGAAGAGACCCAGTACTTC
CASSFGGEETQYF
>TRBJ1-5|-|16|TRBD1|TRBV6-1
TGTGCCAGCAGTGGCGGGACAGGCAAAGGGGATCAGCCCCAGCATTTT
CASSGGTGKGDQPQHF
>TRBJ2-5|-|14|TRBD1|TRBV10-3
TGTGCCATCAGCCGGACAGGGGGCAGGGAGACCCAGTACTTC
CAISRTGGRETQYF
>TRBJ2-4|-|15|TRBD2|TRBV28
TGTGCCAGCAGTTTAGGGGGGGAGAGGACCAACATTCAGTACTTC
CASSLGGERTNIQYF
>TRBJ1-5|-|12|-|TRBV6-5
TGTGCCAGCAGTTACCCTAGCTCGACCCAGCATTTT
CASSYPSSTQHF
>TRBJ2-1|-|15|TRBD2|TRBV6-5
TGTGCCAGCAGCCAAAGCGGGGGAACCTACAATGAGCAGTTCTTC
CASSQSGGTYNEQFF